This T cell receptor beta chain was captured by sequencing in a study of shared T cell receptors in the human thymus. This table comes from immunoSEQ multiplex PCR, and its TCRdb copy is limited to in-frame clones, with some not included. The sample contains 700,000 or so clones, 80% to 90% of which appear only once. Trimming cost V 5 bases and J 5 bases; bases outside gene matches: 2. This CDR3 comprises 12 residues. CDR1 is KGHSH and CDR2 is LQKENI in the germline V gene. The same data also contributed to another study, on human thymus T cells. That paper notes: Donor material was obtained from healthy Finnish infants undergoing corrective surgery for congenital heart defects. Resections that were taken during corrective heart surgery supplied the thymus tissue. Thymic as well as blood repertoires seemed to favor certain V and J genes unevenly. Related research found strongly overlapping thymic repertoires in unrelated individuals.

The TCR sequence derives from a girl under three years old with a congenital heart defect. Sequencing was performed on thymocytes. This chain joins TRBV18 and TRBJ1-1, with 7 bases lining up with TRBD1. The CDR3 DNA follows: TGTGCCAGCTCAGAGGGACAGACTGAAGCTTTCTTT. Encoded protein: CASSEGQTEAFF.